Reported below is one TCR beta chain. This sample stems from a study of OX40 agonist ivuxolimab in advanced cancers. Data came from immunoSEQ multiplex PCR; TCRdb stores just in-frame clones and leaves some out. The sample consists of under 65,000 clones, roughly nine tenths of them appearing once. Germline CDR1 SGHAT, CDR2 FQNNGV. The CDR3 contains 15 residues. Unmatched junction bases numbered 6, after V lost 5 bases and J lost 3 bases. This clonotype was sampled from an adult with an advanced solid tumor such as melanoma, head and neck, liver or kidney cancer. This chain joins TRBV11-2 and TRBJ1-4; TRBD1 matches 7 bases. Sequencing was performed on CD4+ or CD8+ T cells sorted from blood, taken in a trial of the OX40 agonist ivuxolimab. As DNA, the CDR3 is TGTGCCAGCAGCCCCGGACAGGACGCTAATGAAAAACTGTTTTTT. Amino acids: CASSPGQDANEKLFF.